The present TCR beta chain was sequenced within a study of technical replicates of blood from a handful of donors. V shed 2 bases and J shed 4 bases, with 16 bases lying between them. This CDR3 comprises 16 residues. The germline gives CDR1 SGHNT, CDR2 YYREEE (reference sequence). The repertoire was sequenced with immunoSEQ multiplex PCR; TCRdb's copy has only in-frame clones and lacks some. The sample carries about 71,000 clones, nearly 98% recorded once. The sample consisted of T cells isolated from PBMCs. The V and J genes are TRBV5-4 and TRBJ1-3; maybe TRBD1 (5 bases). This clonotype was obtained from a human donor in good health. The CDR3 is CASSFIQGLAGNTIYF. Written as DNA, the CDR3 is TGTGCCAGCAGCTTTATCCAGGGATTGGCCGGAAACACCATATATTTT.